This paragraph reports one TCR beta chain. The data were taken from a study of blood T cell repertoires in COVID-19. The wider study: PBMCs, B-cell-depleted T cells, or T cells provided the cDNA or gDNA that made up the material.

The authors' processing: From reference gene primer amplification, estimates of nucleated cell counts were derived. Profiled with immunoSEQ multiplex PCR; TCRdb holds only in-frame clones, not every one. Clone size and the V and J calls come from that table; the DNA yielded D and trimming. The top ten hold 10% to 15% of the sample, which has about 160,000 clones, 80% to 90% seen once. This receptor was obtained from a man younger than 35 with COVID-19, enrolled during active disease. Specimen: peripheral blood.

CDR3 region: CASSLNGAGRKETQYF. The CDR3 DNA is TGTGCCAGCAGCTTAAATGGGGCAGGGCGTAAAGAGACCCAGTACTTC. V usage is TRBV7-2 and J usage is TRBJ2-5; D possibly corresponds to TRBD1 (5 bases). Trimming removed 2 bases at V and 3 bases at J, with 16 bases between. This CDR3 comprises 16 residues. The V gene's germline CDR1 is SGHTA and CDR2 FQGNSA.